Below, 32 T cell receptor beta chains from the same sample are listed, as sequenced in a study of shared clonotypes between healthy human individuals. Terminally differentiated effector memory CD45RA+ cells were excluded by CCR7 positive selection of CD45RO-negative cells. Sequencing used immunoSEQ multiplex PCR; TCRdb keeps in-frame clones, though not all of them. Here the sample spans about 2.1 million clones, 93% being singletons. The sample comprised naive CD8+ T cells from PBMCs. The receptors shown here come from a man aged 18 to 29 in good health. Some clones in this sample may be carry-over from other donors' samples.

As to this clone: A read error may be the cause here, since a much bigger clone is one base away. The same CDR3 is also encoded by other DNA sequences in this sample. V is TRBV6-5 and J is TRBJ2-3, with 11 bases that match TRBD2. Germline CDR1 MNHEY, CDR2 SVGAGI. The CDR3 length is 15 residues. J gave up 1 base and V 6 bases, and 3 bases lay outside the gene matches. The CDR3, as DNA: TGTGCCAGCAGCCTACTAGCGGGAGGCACAGATACGCAGTATTTT. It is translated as CASSLLAGGTDTQYF.

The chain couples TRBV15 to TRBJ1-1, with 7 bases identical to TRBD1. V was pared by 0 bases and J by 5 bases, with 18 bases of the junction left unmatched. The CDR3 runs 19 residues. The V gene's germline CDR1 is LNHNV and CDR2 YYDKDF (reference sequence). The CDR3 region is CATSRDRGNRGLVGTEAFF. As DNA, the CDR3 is TGTGCCACCAGCAGAGATCGAGGTAATAGGGGGCTAGTAGGGACTGAAGCTTTCTTT.

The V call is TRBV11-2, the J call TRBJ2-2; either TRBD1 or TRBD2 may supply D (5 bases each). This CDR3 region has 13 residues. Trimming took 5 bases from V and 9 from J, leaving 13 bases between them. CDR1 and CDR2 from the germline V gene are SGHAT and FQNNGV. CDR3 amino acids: CASSVGSGRELFF. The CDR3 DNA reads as TGTGCCAGCAGCGTAGGGTCGGGACGGGAGCTGTTTTTT.

CDR3 sequence reads: CASRDGAIYGYTF. DNA for the CDR3: TGTGCCAGCAGGGACGGGGCGATCTATGGCTACACCTTC. The chain combines TRBV28 with TRBJ1-2; D possibly corresponds to TRBD1 (5 bases). The CDR3 extends over 13 amino acids. Trimming took off 6 bases at V and 4 bases at J, with 12 bases between the two ends. Per the germline V gene, CDR1 is MDHEN and CDR2 is SYDVKM.

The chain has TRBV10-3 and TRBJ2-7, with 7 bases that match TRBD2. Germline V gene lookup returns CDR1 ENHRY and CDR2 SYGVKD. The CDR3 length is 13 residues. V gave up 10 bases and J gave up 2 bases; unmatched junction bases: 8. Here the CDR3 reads CASTGGLTYEQYF. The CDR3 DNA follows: TGTGCCAGCACGGGGGGTCTTACCTACGAGCAGTACTTC.

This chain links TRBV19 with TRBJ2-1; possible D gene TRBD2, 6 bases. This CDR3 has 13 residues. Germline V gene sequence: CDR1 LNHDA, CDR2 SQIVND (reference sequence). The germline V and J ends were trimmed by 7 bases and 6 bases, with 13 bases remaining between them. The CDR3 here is CASTLGGINEQFF. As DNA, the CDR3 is TGTGCCAGTACGCTTGGAGGGATCAATGAGCAGTTCTTC.

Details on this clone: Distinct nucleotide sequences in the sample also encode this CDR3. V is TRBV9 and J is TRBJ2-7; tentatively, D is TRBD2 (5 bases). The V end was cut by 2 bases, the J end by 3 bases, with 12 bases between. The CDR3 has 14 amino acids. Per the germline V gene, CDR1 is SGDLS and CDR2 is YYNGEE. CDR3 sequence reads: CASSVAGTDYEQYF. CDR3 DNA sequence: TGTGCCAGCAGCGTGGCGGGCACAGACTACGAGCAGTACTTC.

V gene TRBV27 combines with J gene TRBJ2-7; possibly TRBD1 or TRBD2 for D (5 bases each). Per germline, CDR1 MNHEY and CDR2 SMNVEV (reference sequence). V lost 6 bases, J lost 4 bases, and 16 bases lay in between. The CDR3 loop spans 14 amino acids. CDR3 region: CASRSGTEFYEQYF. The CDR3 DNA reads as TGTGCCAGCAGGTCCGGGACGGAATTTTACGAGCAGTACTTC.

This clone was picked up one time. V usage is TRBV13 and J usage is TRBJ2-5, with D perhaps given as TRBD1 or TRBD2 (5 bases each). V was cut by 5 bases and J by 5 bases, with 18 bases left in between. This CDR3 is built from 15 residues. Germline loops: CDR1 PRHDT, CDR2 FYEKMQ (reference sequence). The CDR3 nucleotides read TGTGCCAGCAGCCGGGGCGTCGAGGAGGAGGAGACCCAGTACTTC. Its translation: CASSRGVEEEETQYF.

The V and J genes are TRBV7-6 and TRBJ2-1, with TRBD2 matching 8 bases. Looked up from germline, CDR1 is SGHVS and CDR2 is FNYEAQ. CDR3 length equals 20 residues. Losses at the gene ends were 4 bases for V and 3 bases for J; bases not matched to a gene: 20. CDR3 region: CASSYPRVSRREGDYNEQFF. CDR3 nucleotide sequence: TGTGCCAGCAGCTACCCCAGGGTATCGAGACGGGAGGGTGACTACAATGAGCAGTTCTTC.

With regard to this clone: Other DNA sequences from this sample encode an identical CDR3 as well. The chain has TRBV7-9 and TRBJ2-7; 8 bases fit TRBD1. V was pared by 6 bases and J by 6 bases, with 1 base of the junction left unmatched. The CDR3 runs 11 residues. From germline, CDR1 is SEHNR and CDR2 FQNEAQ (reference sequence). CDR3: CASSTGGEQYF. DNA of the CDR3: TGTGCCAGCAGTACAGGGGGCGAGCAGTACTTC.

CDR3 in amino acids: CSRRTSYEQYF. The CDR3 nucleotides are TGCAGTCGCCGTACCTCCTACGAGCAGTACTTC. V usage is TRBV20-1 and J usage is TRBJ2-7; D not resolved. The CDR3 has 11 amino acids. Germline CDR1 is DFQATT and CDR2 is SNEGSKA (reference sequence). V was trimmed by 8 bases and J by 0 bases, leaving 8 bases between them.

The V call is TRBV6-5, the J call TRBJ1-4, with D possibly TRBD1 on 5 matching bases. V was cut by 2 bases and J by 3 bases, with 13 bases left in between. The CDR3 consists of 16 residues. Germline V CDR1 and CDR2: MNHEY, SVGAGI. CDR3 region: CASSYGGRGANEKLFF. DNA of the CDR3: TGTGCCAGCAGTTACGGTGGGAGAGGGGCTAATGAAAAACTGTTTTTT.

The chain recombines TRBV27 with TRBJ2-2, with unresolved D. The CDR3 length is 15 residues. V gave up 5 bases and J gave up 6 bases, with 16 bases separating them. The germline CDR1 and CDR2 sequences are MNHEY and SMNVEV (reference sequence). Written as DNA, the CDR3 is TGTGCCAGCAGTCTACCCTCATCCGGACCCGGGGAGCTGTTTTTT. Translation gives CASSLPSSGPGELFF.

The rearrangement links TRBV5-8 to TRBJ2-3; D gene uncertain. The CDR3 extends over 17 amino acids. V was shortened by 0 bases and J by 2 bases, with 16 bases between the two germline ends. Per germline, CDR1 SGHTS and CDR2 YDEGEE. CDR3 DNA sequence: TGTGCCAGCAGCTTGGCCGTGACGGCGAGTTACACAGATACGCAGTATTTT. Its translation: CASSLAVTASYTDTQYF. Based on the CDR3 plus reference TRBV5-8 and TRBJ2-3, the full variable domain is EAGVTQSPTHLIKTRGQQATLRCSPISGHTSVYWYQQALGLGLQFLLWYDEGEERNRGNFPPRFSGRQFPNYSSELNVNALELEDSALYLCASSLAVTASYTDTQYFGPGTRLTVL.

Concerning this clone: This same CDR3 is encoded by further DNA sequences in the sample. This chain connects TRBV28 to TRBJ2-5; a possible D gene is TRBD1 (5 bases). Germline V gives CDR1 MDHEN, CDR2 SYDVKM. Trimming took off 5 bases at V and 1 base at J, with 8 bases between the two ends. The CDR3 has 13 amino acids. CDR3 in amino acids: CASSPDSQETQYF. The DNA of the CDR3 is TGTGCCAGCAGTCCCGACAGCCAAGAGACCCAGTACTTC.

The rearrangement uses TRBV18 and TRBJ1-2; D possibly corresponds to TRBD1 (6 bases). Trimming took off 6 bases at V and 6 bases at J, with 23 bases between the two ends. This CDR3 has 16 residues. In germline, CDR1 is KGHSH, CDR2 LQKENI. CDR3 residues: CASSPPGGQKEDGYTF. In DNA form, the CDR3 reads TGTGCCAGCTCTCCCCCGGGGGGGCAGAAAGAGGATGGCTACACCTTC.

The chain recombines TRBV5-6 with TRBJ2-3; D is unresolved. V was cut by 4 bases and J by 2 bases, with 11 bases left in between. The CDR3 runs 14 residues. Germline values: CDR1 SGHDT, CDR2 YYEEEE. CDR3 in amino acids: CASSQAFVTDTQYF. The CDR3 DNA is TGTGCCAGCAGCCAAGCCTTTGTCACAGATACGCAGTATTTT. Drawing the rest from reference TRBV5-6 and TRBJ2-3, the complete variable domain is DAGVTQSPTHLIKTRGQQVTLRCSPKSGHDTVSWYQQALGQGPQFIFQYYEEEERQRGNFPDRFSGHQFPNYSSELNVNALLLGDSALYLCASSQAFVTDTQYFGPGTRLTVL.

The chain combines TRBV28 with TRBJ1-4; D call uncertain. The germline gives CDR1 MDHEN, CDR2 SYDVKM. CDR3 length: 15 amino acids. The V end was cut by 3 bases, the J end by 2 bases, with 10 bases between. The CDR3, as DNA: TGTGCCAGCAGTTTTTGGATGGGGACTAATGAAAAACTGTTTTTT. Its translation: CASSFWMGTNEKLFF.

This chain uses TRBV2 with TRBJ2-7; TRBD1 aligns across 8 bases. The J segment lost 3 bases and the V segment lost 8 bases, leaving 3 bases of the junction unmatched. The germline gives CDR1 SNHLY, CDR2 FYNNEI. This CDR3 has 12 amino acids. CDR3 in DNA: TGTGCCAGCGAAGGACAGGGCTACGAGCAGTACTTC. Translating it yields CASEGQGYEQYF.

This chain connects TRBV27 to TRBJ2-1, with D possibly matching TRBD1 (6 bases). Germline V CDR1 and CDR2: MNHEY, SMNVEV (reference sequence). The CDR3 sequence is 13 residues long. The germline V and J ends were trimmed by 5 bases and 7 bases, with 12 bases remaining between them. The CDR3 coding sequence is TGTGCCAGCAGTCCAGACAGGATTAATGAGCAGTTCTTC. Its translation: CASSPDRINEQFF.

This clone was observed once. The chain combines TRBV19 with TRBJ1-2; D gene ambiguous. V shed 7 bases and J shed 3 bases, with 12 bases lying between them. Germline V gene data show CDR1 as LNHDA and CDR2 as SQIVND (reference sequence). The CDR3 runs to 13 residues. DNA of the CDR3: TGTGCCAGTACCGAATACGTGGACTATGGCTACACCTTC. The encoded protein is CASTEYVDYGYTF.

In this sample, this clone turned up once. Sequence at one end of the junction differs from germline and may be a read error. In DNA, the CDR3 is TGCAGCGTCGAAGAGGGGCATGATGAGCAGTTCTTC. Translation gives CSVEEGHDEQFF. V usage is TRBV29-1 and J usage is TRBJ2-1; D possibly uses TRBD1 or TRBD2 (5 bases each). This CDR3 comprises 12 residues. Germline lookup yields CDR1 SQVTM and CDR2 ANQGSEA.

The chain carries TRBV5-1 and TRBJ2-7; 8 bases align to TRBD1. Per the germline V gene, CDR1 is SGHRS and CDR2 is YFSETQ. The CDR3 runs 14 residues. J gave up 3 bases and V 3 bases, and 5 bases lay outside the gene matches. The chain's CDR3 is CASSWTGNNYEQYF. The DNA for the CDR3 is TGCGCCAGCAGCTGGACAGGGAATAACTACGAGCAGTACTTC.

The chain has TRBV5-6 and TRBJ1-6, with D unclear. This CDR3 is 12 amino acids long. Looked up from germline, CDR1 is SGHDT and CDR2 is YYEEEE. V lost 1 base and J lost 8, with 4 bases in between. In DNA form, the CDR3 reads TGTGCCAGCAGCTTGCGCGATTCACCCCTCCACTTT. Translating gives CASSLRDSPLHF.

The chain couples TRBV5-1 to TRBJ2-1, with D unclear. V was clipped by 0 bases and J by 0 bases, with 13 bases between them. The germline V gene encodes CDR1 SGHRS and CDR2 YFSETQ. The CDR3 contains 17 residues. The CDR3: CASSLDHLAPSYNEQFF. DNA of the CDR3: TGCGCCAGCAGCTTGGACCACCTGGCGCCCTCCTACAATGAGCAGTTCTTC.

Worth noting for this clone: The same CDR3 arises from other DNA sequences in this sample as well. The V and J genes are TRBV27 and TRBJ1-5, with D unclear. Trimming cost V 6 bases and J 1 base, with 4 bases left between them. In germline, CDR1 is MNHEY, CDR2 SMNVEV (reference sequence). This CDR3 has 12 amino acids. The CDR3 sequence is CASRGSNQPQHF. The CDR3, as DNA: TGTGCCAGCAGAGGAAGCAATCAGCCCCAGCATTTT.

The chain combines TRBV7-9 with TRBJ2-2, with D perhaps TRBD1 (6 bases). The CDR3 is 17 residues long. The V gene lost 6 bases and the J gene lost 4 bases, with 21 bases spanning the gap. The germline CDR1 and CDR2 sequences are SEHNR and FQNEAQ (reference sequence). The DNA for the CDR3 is TGTGCCAGCAGGGGGGTTCGGGACACCTCTTTCACCGGGGAGCTGTTTTTT. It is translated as CASRGVRDTSFTGELFF.

The CDR3 nucleotides read TGCGCCAGCAGTGAGCGGGGGAGCGGGAAGGGCTACAATGAGCAGTTCTTC. Translating it yields CASSERGSGKGYNEQFF. The chain joins TRBV10-2 to TRBJ2-1, with 7 bases matching TRBD2. The CDR3 extends over 17 amino acids. Germline CDR1 WSHSY, CDR2 SAAADI. Trimming took 2 bases from V and 3 from J; bases not matched to a gene: 10.

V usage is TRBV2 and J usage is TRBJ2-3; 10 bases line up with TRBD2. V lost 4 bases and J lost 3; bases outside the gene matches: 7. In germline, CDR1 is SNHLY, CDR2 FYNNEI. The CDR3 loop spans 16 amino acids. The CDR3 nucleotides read TGTGCCAGCAGTGTTGGTCTAGCGGGAGTTACAGATACGCAGTATTTT. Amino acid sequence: CASSVGLAGVTDTQYF.

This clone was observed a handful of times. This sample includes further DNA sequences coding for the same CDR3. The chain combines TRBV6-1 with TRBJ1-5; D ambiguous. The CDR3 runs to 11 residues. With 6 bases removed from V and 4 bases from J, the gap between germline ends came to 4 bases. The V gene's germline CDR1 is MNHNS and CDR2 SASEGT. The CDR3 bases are TGTGCCAGCAGCGAAAATCAGCCCCAGCATTTT. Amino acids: CASSENQPQHF.

The CDR3 spells CAGMTSGFPYEQFF. The DNA of the CDR3 is TGTGCCGGGATGACTAGCGGGTTCCCCTATGAGCAGTTCTTC. The chain recombines TRBV6-1 with TRBJ2-1, with TRBD2 identical over 10 bases. Germline V gene sequence: CDR1 MNHNS, CDR2 SASEGT. V lost 11 bases to trimming and J lost 8 bases; unmatched junction nucleotides: 12. The CDR3 runs 14 residues.